The 25 T cell receptor beta chains reported below all come from one sample, sequenced in a study of shared clonotypes between healthy human individuals. Assay used: immunoSEQ multiplex PCR; TCRdb lists only in-frame clones, some missing. The profile shows 2 million to 2.5 million clones, almost 96% of them singletons. Sample: naive CD4+ T cells sorted from blood. The sample's subset: CD45RA+ positively selected. These receptors came from a man between 18 and 35 years old in good health.

In its sample, this clone was seen once. Here the CDR3 DNA reads TGTGCCAGCAGCCGAACAGGGAGGGATAATCAGCCCCAGCATTTT. This translates into CASSRTGRDNQPQHF. The genes are TRBV6-5 and TRBJ1-5; tentatively, D is TRBD1 (6 bases). The CDR3 contains 15 residues. With 6 bases removed from V and 4 bases from J, the gap between germline ends came to 16 bases. Germline V gives CDR1 MNHEY, CDR2 SVGAGI.

The CDR3 loop reads CASGGEGGEQYF. The CDR3 bases are TGTGCCAGTGGGGGCGAGGGCGGCGAGCAGTACTTC. V usage is TRBV2 and J usage is TRBJ2-7; D perhaps matches TRBD1 (6 bases). Germline V gene data show CDR1 as SNHLY and CDR2 as FYNNEI. The CDR3 extends over 12 amino acids. V gave up 9 bases and J gave up 6 bases, with 15 bases separating them.

The rearrangement joins TRBV18 to TRBJ1-2, with D hard to call. Germline V lookup: CDR1 KGHSH, CDR2 LQKENI. Deletions cut 3 bases from V and 6 bases from J, with 14 bases between. CDR3 length: 14 residues. CDR3 amino acids: CASSPARVGNGYTF. CDR3 DNA sequence: TGTGCCAGCTCACCCGCAAGGGTGGGGAATGGCTACACCTTC.

This sequence joins TRBV15 and TRBJ2-3, with D tentatively TRBD2 (6 bases). The germline V gene encodes CDR1 LNHNV and CDR2 YYDKDF (reference sequence). The length of the CDR3 is 17 residues. V dropped 0 bases and J dropped 3 bases, with 16 bases sitting between them. The CDR3 nucleotides are TGTGCCACCAGCAGAGATCATTCAGCGGGTGTGACAGATACGCAGTATTTT. Encoded protein: CATSRDHSAGVTDTQYF.

The chain uses TRBV10-1 and TRBJ2-2, with D perhaps assigned TRBD1 or TRBD2 (6 bases each). The CDR3 spans 17 residues. Germline CDR1 and CDR2: WNHNN and SYGVQD (reference sequence). V gave up 0 bases and J gave up 5 bases, with 16 bases separating them. In DNA form, the CDR3 reads TGCGCCAGCAGTGAGTCTGTAGGGGGGAGTTTGACCGGGGAGCTGTTTTTT. This sequence encodes CASSESVGGSLTGELFF.

This clone was counted a few times. The chain joins TRBV6-6 to TRBJ2-1, with 9 bases fitting TRBD2. V lost 0 bases to trimming and J lost 9 bases; unmatched junction nucleotides: 9. This CDR3 comprises 16 residues. CDR1 is MNHNY, CDR2 SVGAGI, per germline (reference sequence). This CDR3 is CASSYSAGLAGFEQFF. CDR3 bases: TGTGCCAGCAGTTACTCGGCGGGGCTAGCGGGATTTGAGCAGTTCTTC.

The chain joins TRBV9 to TRBJ1-2; D is perhaps TRBD1 (6 bases). From germline, CDR1 is SGDLS and CDR2 YYNGEE. CDR3 length: 14 residues. V shed 3 bases and J shed 5 bases, with 14 bases lying between them. The CDR3 nucleotides are TGTGCCAGCAGCGACGAAGGGGGTGGGTATGGCTACACCTTC. This gives the protein CASSDEGGGYGYTF.

The rearrangement uses TRBV5-1 and TRBJ2-1, with D unclear. CDR1 SGHRS and CDR2 YFSETQ come from the germline V gene. V lost 3 bases and J lost 6, with 10 bases in between. The CDR3 has 13 amino acids. CDR3 nucleotides: TGCGCCAGCAGCTCTGGGCACTTCAATGAGCAGTTCTTC. Translation gives CASSSGHFNEQFF.

The V call is TRBV15, the J call TRBJ1-3; 10 bases are shared with TRBD1. Trimming took 5 bases from V and 2 from J; bases not matched to a gene: 0. The germline V gene has CDR1 LNHNV and CDR2 YYDKDF (reference sequence). The CDR3 sequence is 14 residues long. The CDR3 DNA sequence: TGTGCCACCAGCGGACAGGGGGCTGGAAACACCATATATTTT. Its translation is CATSGQGAGNTIYF.

The rearrangement links TRBV30 to TRBJ1-4; D is possibly TRBD1 (6 bases). V dropped 1 base and J dropped 2 bases, with 17 bases sitting between them. Germline V gives CDR1 GTSNPN, CDR2 SVGIG (reference sequence). The CDR3 sequence is 17 residues long. CDR3 loop: CAWSATTHRATNEKLFF. For the CDR3, the DNA is TGTGCCTGGAGTGCAACGACCCACAGGGCGACTAATGAAAAACTGTTTTTT.

As concerns this clone: The sample holds other DNA sequences that translate to the same CDR3. The chain carries TRBV11-2 and TRBJ2-7; D is unresolved. The CDR3 consists of 13 residues. V was trimmed by 5 bases and J by 1 base, leaving 9 bases between them. CDR1 and CDR2 (germline): SGHAT, FQNNGV. As DNA, the CDR3 is TGTGCCAGCAGCCTGTTGGGTTCCTACGAGCAGTACTTC. Amino acids: CASSLLGSYEQYF.

A single count supports this clone. J is TRBJ2-3 and V is TRBV10-1; unclear D gene. Trimming removed 5 bases at V and 5 bases at J, with 5 bases between. Germline lookup yields CDR1 WNHNN and CDR2 SYGVQD (reference sequence). The length of the CDR3 is 11 residues. CDR3 loop: CASSMGDTQYF. Written as DNA, the CDR3 is TGCGCCAGCAGTATGGGAGATACGCAGTATTTT.

The V gene is TRBV19, the J gene TRBJ2-3, with D tentatively TRBD2 (6 bases). The ends were cut back, 5 bases at V and 8 bases at J, with 14 bases in the middle. The germline gives CDR1 LNHDA, CDR2 SQIVND (reference sequence). This CDR3 spans 13 amino acids. The CDR3 protein is CASSGGHGSTQYF. The CDR3 region has the DNA TGTGCCAGTAGTGGAGGACACGGGAGTACGCAGTATTTT.

The chain carries TRBV29-1 and TRBJ2-2, with 10 bases matching TRBD1. This CDR3 is built from 15 residues. Losses at the gene ends were 7 bases for V and 5 bases for J; bases not matched to a gene: 10. Germline V lookup: CDR1 SQVTM, CDR2 ANQGSEA. For the CDR3, the DNA is TGCAGCGCCCGCGGGGGACAGGGGTCTACCGGGGAGCTGTTTTTT. Translating gives CSARGGQGSTGELFF.

This sequence joins TRBV7-9 and TRBJ1-1, with 10 bases fitting TRBD1. After removal of 5 bases from V and 0 bases from J, the junction contained 9 bases not matched to a gene. The germline V gene has CDR1 SEHNR and CDR2 FQNEAQ (reference sequence). The CDR3 sequence is 17 residues long. The DNA of the CDR3 is TGTGCCAGCAGCACCCGGACAGGGGGGTTAATGAACACTGAAGCTTTCTTT. Residues: CASSTRTGGLMNTEAFF.

V and J are TRBV6-1 and TRBJ2-3; 8 bases are shared with TRBD2. Germline-derived CDR1 and CDR2 are MNHNS and SASEGT. The length of the CDR3 is 14 residues. After removal of 6 bases from V and 0 bases from J, the junction contained 2 bases not matched to a gene. CDR3 in DNA: TGTGCCAGCAGCCAGCGGGGGAGCACAGATACGCAGTATTTT. Its translation is CASSQRGSTDTQYF.

On this clone itself: This specimen includes other DNA sequences encoding the same CDR3. J is TRBJ2-5 and V is TRBV5-1; possible D gene TRBD2, 6 bases. Germline lookup yields CDR1 SGHRS and CDR2 YFSETQ. This CDR3 comprises 14 residues. V was pared by 4 bases and J by 5 bases, with 15 bases between. The CDR3 region is CASSPGGAGETQYF. The CDR3, as DNA: TGCGCCAGCAGCCCCGGCGGGGCTGGCGAGACCCAGTACTTC.

The sample holds a few counts of this clone. The same CDR3 also results from other DNA sequences found in this sample. The V and J genes are TRBV25-1 and TRBJ2-5; a weak D match, TRBD1 (6 bases). The V end lost 3 bases, the J end lost 4 bases, and 9 bases lay between the germline ends. The CDR3 covers 13 residues. Germline CDR1 reads MGHDK; CDR2 reads SYGVNS. The CDR3 is CASSERGRETQYF. For the CDR3, the DNA is TGTGCCAGCAGTGAGAGGGGGAGAGAGACCCAGTACTTC.

This chain joins TRBV10-3 and TRBJ1-1; D is ambiguous. Between the trimmed V and J ends, which lost 6 bases and 2 bases, there was a span of 13 bases. In germline, CDR1 is ENHRY, CDR2 SYGVKD. This CDR3 is 14 amino acids long. CDR3 in amino acids: CAIRLSASNTEAFF. The CDR3 DNA reads as TGTGCCATCAGGTTGTCAGCCTCCAACACTGAAGCTTTCTTT.

This clone appeared once. The rearrangement joins TRBV7-8 to TRBJ2-7; possibly TRBD2 for D (7 bases). The V gene's germline CDR1 is SGHVS and CDR2 FQNEAQ. V shed 5 bases and J shed 7 bases, with 15 bases lying between them. This CDR3 is 13 amino acids long. The CDR3 loop is CASSRGAGSEQYF. As DNA, the CDR3 is TGTGCCAGCAGCCGGGGGGCGGGGAGTGAGCAGTACTTC. The variable domain in full, completed from reference TRBV7-8 and TRBJ2-7, reads GAGVSQSPRYKVAKRGQDVALRCDPISGHVSLFWYQQALGQGPEFLTYFQNEAQLDKSGLPSDRFFAERPEGSVSTLKIQRTQQEDSAVYLCASSRGAGSEQYFGPGTRLTVT.

The V and J genes are TRBV2 and TRBJ1-1; weak D call: TRBD1 (6 bases). This CDR3 contains 14 residues. Germline-derived CDR1 and CDR2 are SNHLY and FYNNEI. Between the trimmed V and J ends, which lost 5 bases and 3 bases, there was a span of 13 bases. This CDR3 is CASSLQGRDTEAFF. The CDR3 DNA follows: TGTGCCAGCAGTCTACAGGGTAGGGACACTGAAGCTTTCTTT.

The chain combines TRBV7-2 with TRBJ1-1; D is ambiguous. The CDR3 has 14 residues. Germline CDR1 reads SGHTA; CDR2 reads FQGNSA. V dropped 1 base and J dropped 1 base, with 7 bases sitting between them. CDR3 DNA: TGTGCCAGCAGCTTAGGTGCAGCGAACACTGAAGCTTTCTTT. It encodes CASSLGAANTEAFF.

This clone has a single count. Other DNA sequences in the sample encode the same CDR3. This rearrangement joins TRBV30 to TRBJ1-1, with D perhaps TRBD1 (5 bases). CDR3 length: 13 residues. Germline-derived CDR1 and CDR2 are GTSNPN and SVGIG (reference sequence). Trimming took off 1 base at V and 3 bases at J, with 9 bases between the two ends. In DNA form, the CDR3 reads TGTGCCTGGAGTGAGGGGAGAGACACTGAAGCTTTCTTT. Amino acid sequence: CAWSEGRDTEAFF.

V gene TRBV5-8 combines with J gene TRBJ2-7; D call uncertain. This CDR3 is 13 amino acids long. Per germline, CDR1 SGHTS and CDR2 YDEGEE. The V end was cut by 2 bases, the J end by 6 bases, with 12 bases between. CDR3 region: CASSFETQLEQYF. In DNA, the CDR3 is TGTGCCAGCAGCTTTGAGACCCAACTCGAGCAGTACTTC.

The rearrangement links TRBV6-1 to TRBJ2-7; D remains ambiguous. The length of the CDR3 is 15 residues. Trimming took off 5 bases at V and 3 bases at J, with 17 bases between the two ends. Germline assignment: CDR1 MNHNS and CDR2 SASEGT. This chain's CDR3 is CASSLQIGPFYEQYF. The CDR3 coding sequence is TGTGCCAGCAGTCTACAAATAGGGCCCTTCTACGAGCAGTACTTC.